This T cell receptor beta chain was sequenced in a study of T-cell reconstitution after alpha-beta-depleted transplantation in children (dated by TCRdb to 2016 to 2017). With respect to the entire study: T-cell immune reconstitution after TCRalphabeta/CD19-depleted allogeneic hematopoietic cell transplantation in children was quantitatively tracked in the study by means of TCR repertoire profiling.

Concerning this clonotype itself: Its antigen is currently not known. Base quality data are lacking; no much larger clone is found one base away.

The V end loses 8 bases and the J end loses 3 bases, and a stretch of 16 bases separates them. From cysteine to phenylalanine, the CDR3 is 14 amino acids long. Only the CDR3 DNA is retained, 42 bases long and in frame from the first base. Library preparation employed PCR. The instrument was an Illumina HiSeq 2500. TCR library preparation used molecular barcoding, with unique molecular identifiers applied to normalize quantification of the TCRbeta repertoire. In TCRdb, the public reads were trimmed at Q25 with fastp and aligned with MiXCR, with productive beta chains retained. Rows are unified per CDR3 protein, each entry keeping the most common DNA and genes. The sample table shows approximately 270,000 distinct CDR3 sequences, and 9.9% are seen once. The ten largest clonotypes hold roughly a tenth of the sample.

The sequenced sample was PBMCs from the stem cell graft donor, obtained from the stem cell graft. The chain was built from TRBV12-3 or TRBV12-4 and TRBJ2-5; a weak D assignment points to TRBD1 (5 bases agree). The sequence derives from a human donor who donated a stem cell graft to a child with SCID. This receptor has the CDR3 CASAWGSREETQYF. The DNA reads TGTGCCAGCGCATGGGGCAGCCGGGAAGAGACCCAGTACTTC.